Each of the 25 T cell receptor beta chains below was sequenced from the same sample in a study of CD8 T cells in ankylosing spondylitis. Whole-study findings and limits: Typical of ankylosing spondylitis blood, it appeared, was a TCR beta motif of eight highly homologous variants.

Their specific antigens are unknown. TCRdb called the 5' RACE reads again in MiXCR, with one record for every CDR3 protein. Of hundreds of thousands of distinct CDR3 sequences listed, about 10% are singletons. Sequenced material: blood, either unsorted or a sorted T cell fraction (not recorded which). These receptors were obtained from a male donor with ankylosing spondylitis.

The chain is built from TRBV12-3 or TRBV12-4 and TRBJ2-3, with D unclear. CDR3 size: 23 residues. V lost 0 bases and J 2 bases, leaving 33 bases between the germline ends. The CDR3 spells CASSLATHKGPLGLTYITDTQYF. The DNA for the CDR3 is TGTGCCAGCAGTTTAGCCACCCACAAAGGGCCTCTCGGCCTAACTTATATCACAGATACGCAGTATTTT.

This clonotype was observed a handful of times. The V call is TRBV20-1, the J call TRBJ2-3; a weak D match, TRBD1 (5 bases). The length of the CDR3 is 13 residues. Trimming pared 3 bases from V and 3 bases from J, leaving 10 bases between. CDR1 and CDR2 (germline): DFQATT, SNEGSKA (reference sequence). The CDR3 DNA reads TGCAGTGCTAGTTGGGCAGGGACAGATACGCAGTATTTT. Translated, it gives CSASWAGTDTQYF.

This clonotype was picked up a small number of times. The chain employs TRBV7-8 and TRBJ2-5; 7 nucleotides align to TRBD1. Germline V gene data show CDR1 as SGHVS and CDR2 as FQNEAQ. Losses at the gene ends were 5 bases for V and 0 bases for J; bases not matched to a gene: 9. CDR3 length: 16 residues. The CDR3, as DNA: TGTGCCAGCAGCGAGCCGCGACAGGGACACCAAGAGACCCAGTACTTC. Its protein is CASSEPRQGHQETQYF.

The J gene is TRBJ2-7, the V gene TRBV6-1, with D unclear. Germline V gene data show CDR1 as MNHNS and CDR2 as SASEGT. The CDR3 consists of 13 residues. With 8 bases removed from V and 3 bases from J, the gap between germline ends came to 14 bases. The CDR3 here is CASEARRGYEQYF. CDR3 DNA: TGTGCCAGCGAGGCTCGCCGCGGCTACGAGCAGTACTTC.

Only a few counts were recorded for this clonotype. V and J are TRBV5-6 and TRBJ1-2; D gene unclear. CDR1 and CDR2 from the germline V gene are SGHDT and YYEEEE. CDR3 length equals 13 residues. V was pared by 4 bases and J by 7 bases, with 14 bases between. CDR3 residues: CASSRTPSLGYTF. CDR3 DNA sequence: TGTGCCAGCAGCCGGACCCCAAGCCTTGGCTACACCTTC. Supplemented by reference TRBV5-6 and TRBJ1-2, the full variable domain reads DAGVTQSPTHLIKTRGQQVTLRCSPKSGHDTVSWYQQALGQGPQFIFQYYEEEERQRGNFPDRFSGHQFPNYSSELNVNALLLGDSALYLCASSRTPSLGYTFGSGTRLTVV.

The rearrangement uses TRBV6-1 and TRBJ2-7; D uncertain. Germline CDR1 reads MNHNS; CDR2 reads SASEGT. Trimming cost V 7 bases and J 3 bases, with 1 base left between them. The CDR3 covers 9 residues. The CDR3 coding sequence is TGTGCCAGCAACTACGAGCAGTACTTC. It codes for CASNYEQYF.

The chain recombines TRBV19 with TRBJ2-1; the D call may be TRBD1 or TRBD2 (5 bases each). The V gene's germline CDR1 is LNHDA and CDR2 SQIVND (reference sequence). This CDR3 is 15 amino acids long. Trimming shortened V by 5 bases and J by 8 bases, and 19 bases separated the two germline ends. CDR3 sequence: CASSRPGTLSDEQFF. CDR3 nucleotides: TGTGCCAGTAGTCGCCCCGGGACCCTGTCAGATGAGCAGTTCTTC.

V is TRBV7-2 and J is TRBJ2-7, with D possibly matching TRBD1 (6 bases). Trimming took 4 bases from V and 3 from J, leaving 10 bases between them. Germline V lookup: CDR1 SGHTA, CDR2 FQGNSA. The CDR3 is 13 residues long. In DNA form, the CDR3 reads TGTGCCAGCAGCTACAGGGTAAGCTACGAGCAGTACTTC. Translation: CASSYRVSYEQYF.

The chain is built from TRBV7-2 and TRBJ1-6; D is uncertain. Deletions cut 1 base from V and 6 bases from J, with 13 bases between. The germline V gene has CDR1 SGHTA and CDR2 FQGNSA. CDR3 size: 16 residues. The CDR3 coding sequence is TGTGCCAGCAGCTTAGAGGTGGGCAGAACTAATTCACCCCTCCACTTT. The encoded protein is CASSLEVGRTNSPLHF.

The rearrangement links TRBV6-2 or TRBV6-3 to TRBJ1-1; tentative D call: TRBD1 (6 bases). The CDR3 is 14 amino acids. The V end lost 5 bases, the J end lost 6 bases, and 16 bases lay between the germline ends. In germline, CDR1 is MNHEY, CDR2 SVGEGT. This CDR3 reads CASSPTGIGAEAFF. As DNA, the CDR3 is TGTGCCAGCAGTCCCACAGGGATTGGGGCTGAAGCTTTCTTT.

This clonotype has more than one count but fewer than ten. The chain has TRBV20-1 and TRBJ2-1, with 9 bases matching TRBD1. The V and J ends lost 0 bases and 10 bases, in that order; junction bases with no gene match: 7. This CDR3 has 14 residues. The germline V gene encodes CDR1 DFQATT and CDR2 SNEGSKA (reference sequence). CDR3 DNA: TGCAGTGCTAGAGACCGGGACAGGGTAGGCGAGCAGTTCTTC. Protein sequence: CSARDRDRVGEQFF.

The chain combines TRBV20-1 with TRBJ2-3; TRBD2 agrees at 7 bases. Looked up from germline, CDR1 is DFQATT and CDR2 is SNEGSKA (reference sequence). The J segment lost 6 bases and the V segment lost 4 bases, leaving 1 base of the junction unmatched. The CDR3 is made up of 11 amino acids. The DNA for the CDR3 is TGCAGTGCTACGCGGGGGGATACGCAGTATTTT. The encoded protein is CSATRGDTQYF.

There are many counts of this clonotype. The chain uses TRBV20-1 and TRBJ2-4; 11 nucleotides align to TRBD1. The junction had 5 bases not matched to a gene; V was cut back by 5 bases and J by 8 bases. The CDR3 runs to 13 residues. Per the germline V gene, CDR1 is DFQATT and CDR2 is SNEGSKA (reference sequence). CDR3 loop: CSAGGQGGDIQYF. CDR3 coding DNA: TGCAGTGCTGGGGGACAGGGGGGGGACATTCAGTACTTC.

This clonotype has a handful of counts. The chain is built from TRBV20-1 and TRBJ2-1; 12 bases align to TRBD2. CDR1 is DFQATT and CDR2 is SNEGSKA in the germline V gene (reference sequence). This CDR3 is 14 amino acids long. Germline trimming cut 0 bases from V and 15 bases from J; bases unmatched to any gene: 9. CDR3 coding DNA: TGCAGTGCTAGAGAAGTGACTAGCGGGAGAGTCTCGTTCTTC. Protein: CSAREVTSGRVSFF.

This clonotype was observed a handful of times. This sequence joins TRBV5-1 and TRBJ2-3; D possibly uses TRBD1 or TRBD2 (6 bases each). Trimming pared 2 bases from V and 5 bases from J, leaving 15 bases between. Germline loops: CDR1 SGHRS, CDR2 YFSETQ. The CDR3 has 15 residues. CDR3 bases: TGCGCCAGCAGCTTTGCGCCGGGGGCAAGAGATACGCAGTATTTT. It yields the protein CASSFAPGARDTQYF.

The V gene is TRBV7-2, the J gene TRBJ2-1; D possibly uses TRBD1 or TRBD2 (6 bases each). The CDR3 has 15 residues. Germline CDR1 SGHTA, CDR2 FQGNSA. V lost 6 bases and J 2 bases, leaving 14 bases between the germline ends. The CDR3 spells CASSLRGVTYNEQFF. The CDR3 DNA reads as TGTGCCAGCAGTCTTAGGGGGGTCACCTACAATGAGCAGTTCTTC.

This clonotype was recorded a few times. V usage is TRBV12-3 or TRBV12-4 and J usage is TRBJ2-7; no firm D call. This CDR3 has 15 residues. Trimming removed 5 bases at V and 5 bases at J, with 19 bases between. The DNA of the CDR3 is TGTGCCAGCAGTCCCCTCCCTGGGCTATTGAACGAGCAGTACTTC. Translating it yields CASSPLPGLLNEQYF.

The genes are TRBV24-1 and TRBJ2-5; D is perhaps TRBD2 (7 bases). Germline loops: CDR1 KGHDR, CDR2 SFDVKD. This CDR3 contains 15 residues. V dropped 4 bases and J dropped 1 base, with 12 bases sitting between them. Here the CDR3 reads CATSDPGGRQETQYF. The CDR3 DNA sequence: TGTGCCACCAGTGACCCGGGGGGCCGCCAAGAGACCCAGTACTTC.

A few counts support this clonotype. The chain employs TRBV5-8 and TRBJ1-1, with D tentatively TRBD1 (6 bases). V was shortened by 4 bases and J by 4 bases, with 11 bases between the two germline ends. Germline CDR1 reads SGHTS; CDR2 reads YDEGEE. The CDR3 covers 13 residues. The CDR3 sequence: CASSVQGTTEAFF. Written as DNA, the CDR3 is TGTGCCAGCAGCGTACAGGGTACCACTGAAGCTTTCTTT.

This clonotype was seen only a few times. The chain links TRBV11-1 to TRBJ1-1, with a tentative D call TRBD1 (5 bases). Germline loops: CDR1 SGHAT, CDR2 FQDESV (reference sequence). The CDR3 has 13 amino acids. The germline V and J ends were trimmed by 5 bases and 4 bases, with 11 bases remaining between them. For the CDR3, the DNA is TGTGCCAGCAGCCGGTGGGGGATCACTGAAGCTTTCTTT. Amino acids: CASSRWGITEAFF.

This chain joins TRBV5-5 and TRBJ1-1; D not resolved. Trimming took off 0 bases at V and 1 base at J, with 7 bases between the two ends. Germline V gives CDR1 SGHKS, CDR2 YYEKEE (reference sequence). This CDR3 contains 14 residues. CDR3 sequence: CASSLGIANTEAFF. In DNA, the CDR3 is TGTGCCAGCAGCTTGGGGATAGCGAACACTGAAGCTTTCTTT.

This chain connects TRBV6-2 or TRBV6-3 to TRBJ2-7, with 7 bases aligning to TRBD2. Germline CDR1 and CDR2: MNHEY and SVGEGT. The length of the CDR3 is 16 residues. With 4 bases clipped from V and 6 bases from J, the junction kept 15 bases outside the gene matches. The CDR3 nucleotides read TGTGCCAGCAGTTCCCCCCCGGCGGGAGTGGTTAGCGAGCAGTACTTC. Residues: CASSSPPAGVVSEQYF.

The J gene is TRBJ1-4, the V gene TRBV6-5, with D perhaps TRBD1 (5 bases). The germline CDR1 and CDR2 sequences are MNHEY and SVGAGI. Between the trimmed V and J ends, which lost 4 bases and 15 bases, there was a span of 21 bases. The CDR3 covers 14 residues. CDR3 residues: CASSSIGVGQKMFF. The CDR3 DNA reads TGTGCCAGCAGTTCGATCGGGGTGGGGCAGAAAATGTTTTTT.

Many counts were recorded for this clonotype. The chain combines TRBV15 with TRBJ2-5; no clear D. Deletions cut 1 base from V and 4 bases from J, with 13 bases between. The germline V gene has CDR1 LNHNV and CDR2 YYDKDF (reference sequence). The CDR3 totals 15 residues. The CDR3 sequence is CATSRGSGLGETQYF. In nucleotides, the CDR3 is TGTGCCACCAGCAGAGGTTCCGGGTTGGGAGAGACCCAGTACTTC.

This clonotype was seen a few times. The genes are TRBV28 and TRBJ2-5; no firm D call. The ends were cut back, 5 bases at V and 5 bases at J, with 15 bases in the middle. The CDR3 consists of 14 residues. Germline CDR1 reads MDHEN; CDR2 reads SYDVKM. The DNA for the CDR3 is TGTGCCAGCAGTCCGGTTCCTCTCAAGGAGACCCAGTACTTC. Translation: CASSPVPLKETQYF.